The T cell receptor beta chain described here comes from a study of blood T cell repertoires in COVID-19. Study-wide background: Whether acute or convalescent, the COVID-19 samples came from the United States, Italy and Spain. The cDNA or gDNA used as material had been derived from T cells, B-cell-depleted T cells, or PBMCs.

In the original workflow: Researchers report that nucleated cell counts were estimated from reference gene primer amplification. The method was immunoSEQ multiplex PCR; TCRdb's version includes in-frame clones alone and lacks a portion of them. D and trimming come from the DNA, and the V and J calls and clone size come from that table. The data contain under 60,000 clones, 75% to 90% of them seen just once; the ten biggest clones take up over 9.5%. The germline CDR1 and CDR2 sequences are MNHEY and SVGEGT. Trimming cost V 2 bases and J 6 bases, with 17 bases left between them. This CDR3 spans 16 amino acids. This clone came up a few times.

The J gene is TRBJ1-5, the V gene TRBV6-2 or TRBV6-3, with TRBD1 as a possible D gene (6 bases). The TCR was taken from a human donor with active COVID-19. The donor label of this sample is uncertain. Sequenced: peripheral blood. In DNA, the CDR3 is TGTGCCAGCAGTTACGCCCACAGGGCCAAGCTTCAGCCCCAGCATTTT. As protein: CASSYAHRAKLQPQHF.